The present entry profiles one TCR beta chain with its context. Its antigen is currently unknown. The CDR3 is 13 residues long. With 5 bases removed from V and 2 bases from J, the gap between germline ends came to 9 bases. Germline V CDR1 and CDR2: SQVTM, ANQGSEA. The use of a sample-barcoded 5' primer and a J-beta primer mix characterized a second PCR of about 7 to 12 cycles. The template-switch adaptor, which had 12 random nucleotides, put a tag on each cDNA molecule. TCRdb ran MiXCR on the 5' RACE reads and lists one entry per CDR3 protein. This table holds about a million distinct CDR3 sequences, just over 50% found once. This sample is drawn from a study of blood T cells in healthy people across ages. Study-level results: Unsorted PBMCs blocked a conclusive comparison of naive and antigen-experienced cells.

Approximately 9.6 milliliters of peripheral blood were drawn from each donor into EDTA-treated tubes. The total RNA that was extracted per sample amounted to at least 5 micrograms. The V and J genes are TRBV29-1 and TRBJ1-4; D is possibly TRBD1 (5 bases). This TCR was recovered from a woman between 55 and 75 years old in good health. Specimen: blood. CDR3 region: CSVLGETNEKLFF. For the CDR3, the DNA is TGCAGCGTTCTAGGGGAGACTAATGAAAAACTGTTTTTT.